What follows describes a single T cell receptor beta chain. Its specificity is unknown. At the DNA level, this CDR3 is encoded by other sequences in the same sample as well. The protocol was immunoSEQ multiplex PCR, while the TCRdb copy is restricted to in-frame clones and leaves out a portion. The table lists around 120,000 clones, 84% of them singletons, with around 3.3% in the top ten. The source of the sample is a study of identifying expanded T cells in peripheral blood. General study points: Clone count variance between roughly 2-week samples rose with total template count. Differentially abundant clones: roughly 1.3 between replicates, roughly 16 at two to three weeks, 19 to 20 at four.

Germline V gene data show CDR1 as SNHLY and CDR2 as FYNNEI. The CDR3 length is 14 residues. Germline trimming cut 3 bases from V and 2 bases from J; bases unmatched to any gene: 3. Collection occurred without any documented infections or immune events in donors. This chain joins TRBV2 and TRBJ1-2, with 7 bases identical to TRBD1. The source of this sequence is a person aged 18 to 70 in good health. The source material was blood. In DNA, the CDR3 is TGTGCCAGCAGTGAGAGGACAGGCAACTATGGCTACACCTTC. This encodes CASSERTGNYGYTF.